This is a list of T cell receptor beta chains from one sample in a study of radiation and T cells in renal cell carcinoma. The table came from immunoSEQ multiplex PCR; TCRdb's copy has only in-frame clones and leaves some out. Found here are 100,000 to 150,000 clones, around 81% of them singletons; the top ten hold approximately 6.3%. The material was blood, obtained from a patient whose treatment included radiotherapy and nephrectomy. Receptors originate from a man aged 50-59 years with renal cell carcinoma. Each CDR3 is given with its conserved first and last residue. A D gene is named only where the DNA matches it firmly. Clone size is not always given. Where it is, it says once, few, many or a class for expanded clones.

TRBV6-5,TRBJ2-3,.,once,TGTGCCAGCAGTTACTCGAGGGCTAGTGACGATACGCAGTATTTT,CASSYSRASDDTQYF
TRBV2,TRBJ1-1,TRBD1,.,TGTGCCAGCAGTGATTTAGGACAGGCCCACACTGAAGCTTTCTTT,CASSDLGQAHTEAFF
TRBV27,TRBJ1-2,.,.,TGTGCCAGTAAAGGGAGGCCGACTAACTATGGCTACACCTTC,CASKGRPTNYGYTF
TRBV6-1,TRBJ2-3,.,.,TGTGCCAGCAGCGGGGTTGGTGTTACAGATACGCAGTATTTT,CASSGVGVTDTQYF
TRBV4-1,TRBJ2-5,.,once,TGCGCCAGCAGCCAATCTGCTCCGGAAGAGACCCAGTACTTC,CASSQSAPEETQYF
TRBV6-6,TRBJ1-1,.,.,TGTGCCAGCAACCCACAGGGGAACACTGAAGCTTTCTTT,CASNPQGNTEAFF
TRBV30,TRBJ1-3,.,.,TGTGCCTGGAGTGTATGGGGGGCTGCTGGAAACACCATATATTTT,CAWSVWGAAGNTIYF
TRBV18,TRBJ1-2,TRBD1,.,TGTGCCAGCTCACCATATGGGACAGGGGACGGCTACACCTTC,CASSPYGTGDGYTF
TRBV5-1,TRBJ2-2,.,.,TGCGCCAGCAGCTTGGACGGCGGGGCTAACACCGGGGAGCTGTTTTTT,CASSLDGGANTGELFF
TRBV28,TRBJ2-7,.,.,TGTGCCAGCAGTTTTGCAGGGCCGATGGGGGAGCAGTACTTC,CASSFAGPMGEQYF
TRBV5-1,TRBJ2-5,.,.,TGCGCCAGCAGATATCAGGGGACACCCTCGTGGGAGACCCAGTACTTC,CASRYQGTPSWETQYF
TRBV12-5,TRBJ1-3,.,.,TGTGCTAGTGGTCCGTTTGGGGCTGGAAACACCATATATTTT,CASGPFGAGNTIYF
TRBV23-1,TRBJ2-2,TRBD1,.,TGCGCCAGCAGTCAACGGACAGGGGGACCCGGGGAGCTGTTTTTT,CASSQRTGGPGELFF
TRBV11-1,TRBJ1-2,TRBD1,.,TGTGCCAGCAGCGAGGGACAGGACTATGGCTACACCTTC,CASSEGQDYGYTF
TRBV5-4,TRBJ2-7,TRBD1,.,TGTGCCAGCAGCTCCGGGACAGGGGGCGAGCAGTACTTC,CASSSGTGGEQYF
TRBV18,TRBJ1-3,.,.,TGTGCCAGCTCACCGCAGGGGAGCTCTGGAAACACCATATATTTT,CASSPQGSSGNTIYF
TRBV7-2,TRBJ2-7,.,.,TGTGCGAGCTCCAGAGGGGGGGGAAACTCCTACGAGCAGTACTTC,CASSRGGGNSYEQYF
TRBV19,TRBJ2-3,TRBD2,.,TGTGCCAGTGGGAGCGGGAGTTTTGGCACAGATACGCAGTATTTT,CASGSGSFGTDTQYF
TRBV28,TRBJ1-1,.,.,TGTGCCACCCAGGGGTTGCTGGGGGAAGCTTTCTTT,CATQGLLGEAFF
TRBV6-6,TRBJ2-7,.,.,TGTGCCAGCAGTTTAGCGATGTTTGACGAGCAGTACTTC,CASSLAMFDEQYF
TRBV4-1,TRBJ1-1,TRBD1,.,TGCGCCAGCAGCCCCCGGACAGGGGGAATGAACACTGAAGCTTTCTTT,CASSPRTGGMNTEAFF
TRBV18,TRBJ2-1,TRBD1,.,TGTGCCAGCTCACCGCGCGGGACAGGACCTAATGAGCAGTTCTTC,CASSPRGTGPNEQFF
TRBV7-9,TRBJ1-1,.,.,TGTGCCAGCAGCTTAGGGAGGGCGAACACTGAAGCTTTCTTT,CASSLGRANTEAFF
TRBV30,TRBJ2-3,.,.,TGTGCCTGGAGTGTCCTGGGGAGAAACACAGATACGCAGTATTTT,CAWSVLGRNTDTQYF
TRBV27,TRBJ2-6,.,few,TGTGCCAGCAGCGGCAGGGCCGGGCTTTACTCTGGGGCCAACGTCCTGACTTTC,CASSGRAGLYSGANVLTF
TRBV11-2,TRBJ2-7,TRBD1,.,TGTGCCAGCAGCCCCTTCCCTACGACAGGGGGCTCTACCTACGAGCAGTACTTC,CASSPFPTTGGSTYEQYF
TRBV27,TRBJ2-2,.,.,TGTGCCAGCAGTTCCGGGTCGTACACCGGGGAGCTGTTTTTT,CASSSGSYTGELFF
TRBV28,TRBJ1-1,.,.,TGTGCCAGCAGTCGAAACATGAACACTGAAGCTTTCTTT,CASSRNMNTEAFF
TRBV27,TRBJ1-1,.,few,TGTGCCAGCAGTTACTATTGGGGCACTGAAGCTTTCTTT,CASSYYWGTEAFF
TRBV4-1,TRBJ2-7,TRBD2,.,TGCGCCAGCAGCCTGATATCTAGCGGGGGGTGGTACGAGCAGTACTTC,CASSLISSGGWYEQYF
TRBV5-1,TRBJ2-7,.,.,TGCGCCAGCAGCTTGCTTCCCGGCTCCAGCTCCTACGAGCAGTACTTC,CASSLLPGSSSYEQYF
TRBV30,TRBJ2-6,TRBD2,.,TGTGCCTGGAGACTAGCGGGGTACTCTGGGGCCAACGTCCTGACTTTC,CAWRLAGYSGANVLTF
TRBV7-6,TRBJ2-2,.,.,TGTGCCAGCACCGACAGTTTAAGTGACGCGAACACCGGGGAGCTGTTTTTT,CASTDSLSDANTGELFF
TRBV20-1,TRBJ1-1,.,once,TGCAGTGCCTCATCGGACACTGAAGCTTTCTTT,CSASSDTEAFF
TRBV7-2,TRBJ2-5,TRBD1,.,TGTGCCAGCAGCCGGGACAGGCAAGAGACCCAGTACTTC,CASSRDRQETQYF
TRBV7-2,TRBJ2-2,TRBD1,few,TGTGCCAGCAGCTCCAGGGGGTTCAACACCGGGGAGCTGTTTTTT,CASSSRGFNTGELFF
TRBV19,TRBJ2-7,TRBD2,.,TGTGCCAGTAGTACCCTCCGGGACGGGGGGGCGAGCTACGAGCAGTACTTC,CASSTLRDGGASYEQYF
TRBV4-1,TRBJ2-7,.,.,TGCGCCAGCAGCCGATTGATAATGGGGACCATTTCCTACGAGCAGTACTTC,CASSRLIMGTISYEQYF
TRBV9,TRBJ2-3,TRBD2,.,TGTGCCAGCAGCGGGGGGACTAGGTGGGTCACAGATACGCAGTATTTT,CASSGGTRWVTDTQYF
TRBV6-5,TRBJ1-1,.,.,TGTGCCAGCAGTTACTCGGAGGGGCTGGCTTTCTTT,CASSYSEGLAFF